The present T cell receptor (beta chain) was sequenced within a study of shared clonotypes between healthy human individuals. Regarding the study as a whole: The small donor group covered limited genetic and exposure diversity. Roughly 5% was the fraction of naive CD4 clonotypes found shared across a few donors.

With regard to this clone: The antigen is not known.

CD8 cells classed as naive were CD45RO-negative and positively selected for CCR7, excluding terminally differentiated effector memory CD45RA+ cells. CDR1 LNHNV and CDR2 YYDKDF come from the germline V gene (reference sequence). The CDR3 runs to 14 residues. V lost 1 base, J lost 0 bases, and 6 bases lay in between. Genomic DNA belonging to each subset was distributed in equal measure over several immunoSEQ plates. Sorted subsets were amplified in replicate PCRs using 200 to 250 ng DNA, around 30,000 T cell genomes. Using immunoSEQ multiplex PCR, the repertoire was profiled, and TCRdb retains in-frame clones only, with some absent. The repertoire includes about 1,900,000 clones, approximately 94% of them detected once, and 1.2% sits in the top ten.

The genes are TRBV15 and TRBJ2-5; D is undetermined. The receptor comes from a man aged 18-30 years in good health. Specimen: naive CD8+ T cells sorted from blood. The CDR3 reads CATSRARNQETQYF. The DNA for the CDR3 is TGTGCCACCAGCAGAGCCCGGAACCAAGAGACCCAGTACTTC.